This T cell receptor (beta chain) was documented in a study of long-term antiretroviral therapy in people with HIV. The run of the v3.0 immunoSEQ assay was at survey level. Sequencing efforts were directed toward about 40,000-55,000 T-cell genomes per sample. The assay was immunoSEQ multiplex PCR, and TCRdb's table has in-frame clones only and misses some. Here the sample spans about 28,000 clones, approximately 83% being singletons. Overall study findings and caveats: Diversity went up after ART and still fell short of transplant donor controls.

CDR1 and CDR2 from the germline V gene are GTSNPN and SVGIG (reference sequence). The CDR3 loop spans 10 amino acids. The V end lost 5 bases, the J end lost 4 bases, and 3 bases lay between the germline ends. For this clone: Its antigen is not known. Other nucleotide sequences from this sample produce the same CDR3.

The chain links TRBV30 to TRBJ1-3; no reliable D call. The sequenced sample was unsorted PBMCs, obtained 0.8 years before starting antiretroviral therapy. The TCR originated in a young man with HIV. The CDR3 spells CAWSGNTIYF. CDR3 in DNA: TGTGCCTGGTCCGGAAACACCATATATTTT.